Reported below is one TCR beta chain. CDR1 and CDR2 (germline): SQVTM, ANQGSEA. The CDR3 sequence is 13 residues long. The V end was cut by 6 bases, the J end by 0 bases, with 11 bases between. This record comes from a study of blood T cell repertoires in COVID-19. At the level of the study: There were acute and convalescent COVID-19 samples, and they came from the United States, Italy and Spain.

The data were produced by immunoSEQ multiplex PCR, yet TCRdb's version contains in-frame clones alone and is incomplete. The data show roughly 150,000 clones, 86% seen once. Participants were aged about 18 to 95 years, lived in over 20 US areas, and enrolled virtually. This sequence was found in a man in his fifties who had recovered from COVID-19. The chain uses TRBV29-1 and TRBJ1-1; no reliable D call. The source material was PBMCs or T cells enriched from blood (not recorded which). CDR3 nucleotides: TGCAGCGTACTTCAGCGCATGAACACTGAAGCTTTCTTT. Encoded protein: CSVLQRMNTEAFF. The full variable domain, completed using reference TRBV29-1 and TRBJ1-1, is SAVISQKPSRDICQRGTSLTIQCQVDSQVTMMFWYRQQPGQSLTLIATANQGSEATYESGFVIDKFPISRPNLTFSTLTVSNMSPEDSSIYLCSVLQRMNTEAFFGQGTRLTVV.